The present T cell receptor beta chain was sequenced within a study of blood T cell repertoires in COVID-19. Across the study: The study drew acute and convalescent COVID-19 samples from the United States, Italy and Spain. Sample material is recorded as cDNA or gDNA derived from T cells, B-cell-depleted T cells, or PBMCs.

The germline V and J ends were trimmed by 6 bases and 8 bases, with 9 bases remaining between them. Germline V gives CDR1 SNHLY, CDR2 FYNNEI. The CDR3 is made up of 11 amino acids. TCRdb's table, derived via immunoSEQ multiplex PCR, lists solely in-frame clones and lacks some. The sample lists hundreds of thousands of clones; 70% to 90% were seen once. The chain recombines TRBV2 with TRBJ2-3; the D gene is possibly TRBD1 (5 bases). Sequencing used peripheral blood. This receptor was taken from a woman under 30 who had recovered from COVID-19. The CDR3 bases are TGTGCCAGCAGGGGGCTCGTTACGCAGTATTTT. Its protein is CASRGLVTQYF.